This T cell receptor (beta chain) is drawn from a study of blood T cell repertoires in COVID-19. While infection was still active, Seattle patients were enrolled and then followed longitudinally. J was trimmed by 5 bases and V by 0 bases; bases with no gene match: 6. The length of the CDR3 is 16 residues. The germline CDR1 and CDR2 sequences are SGHRS and YFSETQ. In the authors' methods: Amplification of reference gene primers provided the estimated nucleated cell counts. Repertoires were generated with immunoSEQ multiplex PCR, while TCRdb's copy carries only in-frame clones and drops some. V, J and clone size reflect that table, while D and trimming were determined from the DNA. Altogether approximately 70,000 clones are present, roughly 90% being singletons, with the ten largest covering roughly 7.3%.

This receptor was identified in a man aged 40-49 years with COVID-19, enrolled during active disease. The source material was peripheral blood. J is TRBJ2-3 and V is TRBV5-1; the match to TRBD2 covers 10 bases. The CDR3 region is CASSLETAGGQDTQYF. Written as DNA, the CDR3 is TGCGCCAGCAGCTTGGAAACAGCGGGGGGGCAAGATACGCAGTATTTT.